This TCR beta chain was identified during a study of blood T cell repertoires in COVID-19. The CDR3 loop spans 13 amino acids. Germline values: CDR1 GTSNPN, CDR2 SVGIG (reference sequence). V gave up 2 bases and J gave up 3 bases, with 10 bases separating them. The data were produced by immunoSEQ multiplex PCR, yet TCRdb's version contains in-frame clones alone and is incomplete. The repertoire holds over 150,000 clones, with roughly 83% as singletons. The sequence was obtained from a man in his late teens or twenties with active or convalescent COVID-19. The material sequenced was peripheral blood. The V gene is TRBV30, the J gene TRBJ1-1, with D uncertain. The CDR3 here is CAWSRSEYTEAFF. CDR3 nucleotide sequence: TGTGCCTGGAGTAGGAGTGAGTACACTGAAGCTTTCTTT.